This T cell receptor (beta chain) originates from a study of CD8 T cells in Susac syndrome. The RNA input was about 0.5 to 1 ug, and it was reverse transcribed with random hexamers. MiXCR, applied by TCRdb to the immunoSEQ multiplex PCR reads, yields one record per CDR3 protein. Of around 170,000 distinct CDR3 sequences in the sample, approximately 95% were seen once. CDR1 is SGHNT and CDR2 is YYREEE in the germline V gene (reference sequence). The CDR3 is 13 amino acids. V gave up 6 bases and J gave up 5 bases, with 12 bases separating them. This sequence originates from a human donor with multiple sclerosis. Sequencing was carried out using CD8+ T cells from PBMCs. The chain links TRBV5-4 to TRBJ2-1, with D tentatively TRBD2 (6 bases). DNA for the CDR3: TGTGCCAGCACCTTCCGGGGGAACAATGAGCAGTTCTTC. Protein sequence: CASTFRGNNEQFF.